These 25 T cell receptor beta chains came from one sample sequenced in a study of T cells in Graves' hyperthyroidism and ophthalmopathy. Amplified TCR beta CDR3 regions came from RNA transcripts. The TCR CDR3 first-round RT-PCR relied on the HTBI primer set. TCRdb passed the multiplex PCR reads through MiXCR, listing each CDR3 protein once. The sample shows about half a million distinct CDR3 sequences, around 24% of them seen only once. The specimen was blood. These receptors all stem from a woman between 25 and 40 years old with Graves' ophthalmopathy.

This rearrangement joins TRBV19 to TRBJ1-1, with D possibly TRBD1 on 6 matching bases. V was pared by 3 bases and J by 5 bases, with 22 bases between. Germline V CDR1 and CDR2: LNHDA, SQIVND (reference sequence). The CDR3 is 17 amino acids. CDR3 sequence (DNA): TGTGCCAGTAGTATTAAAGGACAGCCTCTCCCAAGGACTGAAGCTTTCTTT. Protein product: CASSIKGQPLPRTEAFF. Combining the CDR3 with reference TRBV19 and TRBJ1-1 gives the whole variable domain DGGITQSPKYLFRKEGQNVTLSCEQNLNHDAMYWYRQDPGQGLRLIYYSQIVNDFQKGDIAEGYSVSREKKESFPLTVTSAQKNPTAFYLCASSIKGQPLPRTEAFFGQGTRLTVV.

The table lists this clonotype with many counts. V and J are TRBV9 and TRBJ2-7; D unresolved. With 4 bases removed from V and 6 bases from J, the gap between germline ends came to 17 bases. In germline, CDR1 is SGDLS, CDR2 YYNGEE. The CDR3 sequence is 14 residues long. CDR3 sequence (DNA): TGTGCCAGCAGCTTGATGGGCGAGGCGTCCGAGCAGTACTTC. This gives the protein CASSLMGEASEQYF. Variable domain in full (rest from reference TRBV9 and TRBJ2-7): DSGVTQTPKHLITATGQRVTLRCSPRSGDLSVYWYQQSLDQGLQFLIQYYNGEERAKGNILERFSAQQFPDLHSELNLSSLELGDSALYFCASSLMGEASEQYFGPGTRLTVT.

CDR3 sequence (DNA): TGTGCCAGCGGGGGACTAGCGGGAGAGACCCAGTACTTC. Amino acids: CASGGLAGETQYF. The rearrangement uses TRBV27 and TRBJ2-5, with 12 bases identical to TRBD2. The CDR3 totals 13 residues. Germline-derived CDR1 and CDR2 are MNHEY and SMNVEV (reference sequence). Trimming removed 8 bases from V and 4 bases from J; junction bases left unmatched: 2.

This clonotype was found many times. The rearrangement joins TRBV4-1 to TRBJ2-7; 9 nucleotides match TRBD2. V lost 0 bases and J lost 3; bases outside the gene matches: 3. Germline lookup yields CDR1 MGHRA and CDR2 YSYEKL. This CDR3 has 15 residues. This CDR3 is CASSQDGSGGYEQYF. CDR3 nucleotide sequence: TGCGCCAGCAGCCAAGATGGTAGCGGGGGCTACGAGCAGTACTTC.

This clonotype appeared many times. The junction departs from the called germline gene at one end, perhaps through a read error. The V gene is TRBV5-1, the J gene TRBJ1-1; no clear D. The CDR3 length is 13 residues. Per the germline V gene, CDR1 is SGHRS and CDR2 is YFSETQ. The CDR3 region is CASRLGSNTEAFF. The CDR3 DNA is TGCGCCAGCAGATTGGGGTCGAACACTGAAGCTTTCTTT.

The chain couples TRBV12-3 or TRBV12-4 to TRBJ2-5; unclear D gene. The CDR3 spans 13 residues. V was shortened by 5 bases and J by 1 base, with 8 bases between the two germline ends. The CDR3 coding sequence is TGTGCCAGCAGTCCGCCCATCCAAGAGACCCAGTACTTC. Translating gives CASSPPIQETQYF.

V usage is TRBV6-1 and J usage is TRBJ2-7, with D perhaps matching TRBD1 (6 bases). The germline gives CDR1 MNHNS, CDR2 SASEGT. The CDR3 is made up of 12 amino acids. V was clipped by 8 bases and J by 2 bases, with 10 bases between them. CDR3: CASRDTPYEQYF. CDR3 bases: TGTGCCAGCCGGGACACCCCCTACGAGCAGTACTTC.

This chain uses TRBV29-1 with TRBJ2-2; 13 nucleotides align to TRBD2. This CDR3 spans 16 amino acids. After removal of 6 bases from V and 2 bases from J, the junction contained 6 bases not matched to a gene. Germline CDR1 and CDR2: SQVTM and ANQGSEA. CDR3 region: CSVGTSGAFNTGELFF. The CDR3 bases are TGCAGCGTAGGGACTAGCGGGGCTTTTAACACCGGGGAGCTGTTTTTT.

This clonotype was counted ten times or more. The V gene is TRBV6-1, the J gene TRBJ2-7; D could derive from TRBD1 or TRBD2 (6 bases each). The CDR3 is made up of 16 amino acids. Looked up from germline, CDR1 is MNHNS and CDR2 is SASEGT. The V and J ends lost 4 bases and 1 base respectively, with 17 bases between them. The CDR3 loop is CASSGGRRGESYEQYF. The DNA of the CDR3 is TGTGCCAGCAGTGGGGGGCGGAGGGGGGAATCCTACGAGCAGTACTTC.

Only a few counts were recorded for this clonotype. V is TRBV12-3 or TRBV12-4 and J is TRBJ1-1, with a weak D call TRBD1 (6 bases). With 5 bases removed from V and 5 bases from J, the gap between germline ends came to 21 bases. The CDR3 is 16 amino acids. The CDR3 region is CASSHLFLDSWTEAFF. In nucleotides, the CDR3 is TGTGCCAGCAGTCACTTGTTCTTGGACAGCTGGACTGAAGCTTTCTTT.

This clonotype was counted ten times or more. In DNA, the CDR3 is TGTGCCAGCAGTTTCAAAACGGGAGGGCAGCCCCAGCATTTT. It yields the protein CASSFKTGGQPQHF. The chain joins TRBV28 to TRBJ1-5, with D unclear. This CDR3 is built from 14 residues. Looked up from germline, CDR1 is MDHEN and CDR2 is SYDVKM. Between the trimmed V and J ends, which lost 3 bases and 7 bases, there was a span of 13 bases.

This clonotype was seen ten or more times. This chain links TRBV7-8 with TRBJ1-5; perhaps TRBD1 as D (6 bases). This CDR3 comprises 16 residues. V lost 3 bases, J lost 0 bases, and 12 bases lay in between. Germline V gene sequence: CDR1 SGHVS, CDR2 FQNEAQ. CDR3 residues: CASSFNTGFSNQPQHF. CDR3 bases: TGTGCCAGCAGCTTCAATACAGGGTTTAGCAATCAGCCCCAGCATTTT. The complete variable domain, with remaining parts taken from reference TRBV7-8 and TRBJ1-5, reads GAGVSQSPRYKVAKRGQDVALRCDPISGHVSLFWYQQALGQGPEFLTYFQNEAQLDKSGLPSDRFFAERPEGSVSTLKIQRTQQEDSAVYLCASSFNTGFSNQPQHFGDGTRLSIL.

The V and J genes are TRBV29-1 and TRBJ2-7; D remains unclear. The CDR3 spans 12 residues. V lost 6 bases and J 4 bases, leaving 13 bases between the germline ends. Germline loops: CDR1 SQVTM, CDR2 ANQGSEA. In DNA form, the CDR3 reads TGCAGCGTCCGCCGTGTGGGGTACGAGCAGTACTTC. Translating gives CSVRRVGYEQYF.

The J gene is TRBJ2-7, the V gene TRBV2, with 10 bases fitting TRBD1. The trim removed 6 bases at V and 0 bases at J, leaving 5 bases unmatched. Germline values: CDR1 SNHLY, CDR2 FYNNEI. This CDR3 contains 15 residues. The CDR3: CASSARDRGSYEQYF. CDR3 coding DNA: TGTGCCAGCAGCGCCCGGGACAGGGGCTCCTACGAGCAGTACTTC.

This clonotype has ten or more counts. The chain is built from TRBV19 and TRBJ1-2, with D possibly being TRBD1 (5 bases). Trimming took 0 bases from V and 6 from J, leaving 11 bases between them. The length of the CDR3 is 14 residues. Per the germline V gene, CDR1 is LNHDA and CDR2 is SQIVND (reference sequence). The CDR3 spells CASSIDGDADGYTF. CDR3 nucleotides: TGTGCCAGTAGTATAGATGGGGACGCCGATGGCTACACCTTC.

This clonotype has only a few counts. The chain carries TRBV20-1 and TRBJ1-1; perhaps TRBD1 as D (5 bases). V lost 1 base and J lost 0, with 9 bases in between. There are 14 residues in the CDR3. The germline V gene encodes CDR1 DFQATT and CDR2 SNEGSKA (reference sequence). The CDR3 sequence: CSARGGRLNTEAFF. In DNA form, the CDR3 reads TGCAGTGCTAGAGGGGGACGGCTGAACACTGAAGCTTTCTTT.

The V and J genes are TRBV2 and TRBJ2-2; 10 positions match TRBD1. CDR1 and CDR2 from the germline V gene are SNHLY and FYNNEI. The V gene end was trimmed by 6 bases and the J gene end by 6 bases; junction bases not matched to a gene: 10. The CDR3 extends over 16 amino acids. CDR3 sequence reads: CASSQDRGQFAGELFF. The CDR3 DNA reads as TGTGCCAGCAGCCAAGACAGGGGGCAGTTTGCCGGGGAGCTGTTTTTT.

The chain joins TRBV6-2 or TRBV6-3 to TRBJ2-5, with TRBD2 matching 13 bases. This CDR3 is built from 15 residues. Trimming cost V 7 bases and J 4 bases; bases outside gene matches: 6. CDR1 is MNHEY, CDR2 SVGEGT, per germline. The CDR3 coding sequence is TGTGCCAGCACCGGACTAGCGGGGGCGGGAGAGACCCAGTACTTC. This codes for CASTGLAGAGETQYF.

This clonotype was seen many times. The V and J genes are TRBV12-3 or TRBV12-4 and TRBJ2-2, with D tentatively TRBD1 or TRBD2 (5 bases each). Deletions cut 3 bases from V and 1 base from J, with 9 bases between. This CDR3 spans 15 amino acids. DNA of the CDR3: TGTGCCAGCAGTTTCGTTGGGGGGAACACCGGGGAGCTGTTTTTT. This translates into CASSFVGGNTGELFF.

This chain uses TRBV6-1 with TRBJ2-7, with 12 positions matching TRBD1. The CDR3 is 12 residues long. The germline gives CDR1 MNHNS, CDR2 SASEGT. J lost 13 bases, V lost 6 bases, and 7 bases had no gene match. The CDR3 spells CASSGTGGERYF. The CDR3 DNA is TGTGCCAGCAGCGGGACAGGGGGCGAGAGATACTTC.

The table lists this clonotype with many counts. The chain uses TRBV6-2 or TRBV6-3 and TRBJ2-6; no reliable D call. V was cut by 2 bases and J by 0 bases, with 2 bases left in between. The CDR3 consists of 14 residues. Germline V CDR1 and CDR2: MNHEY, SVGEGT. Here the CDR3 reads CASSYNSGANVLTF. In nucleotides, the CDR3 is TGTGCCAGCAGTTACAACTCTGGGGCCAACGTCCTGACTTTC.

This clonotype came up many times. DNA of the CDR3: TGCAGTGCTAGGCGGGACTCCTACAATGAGCAGTTCTTC. This translates into CSARRDSYNEQFF. This chain joins TRBV20-1 and TRBJ2-1, with D possibly TRBD2 on 6 matching bases. V was pared by 3 bases and J by 0 bases, with 6 bases between. The CDR3 loop spans 13 amino acids. The germline V gene has CDR1 DFQATT and CDR2 SNEGSKA (reference sequence).

At least ten counts were recorded for this clonotype. This rearrangement joins TRBV2 to TRBJ1-6, with D hard to call. Germline V gene sequence: CDR1 SNHLY, CDR2 FYNNEI. V lost 7 bases, J lost 0 bases, and 19 bases lay in between. The CDR3 extends over 18 amino acids. CDR3 amino acids: CASTTTRPPSSYNSPLHF. CDR3 coding DNA: TGTGCCAGCACCACGACAAGGCCGCCAAGCTCCTATAATTCACCCCTCCACTTT. The entire variable domain, with the rest obtained from reference TRBV2 and TRBJ1-6, is as follows: EPEVTQTPSHQVTQMGQEVILRCVPISNHLYFYWYRQILGQKVEFLVSFYNNEISEKSEIFDDQFSVERPDGSNFTLKIRSTKLEDSAMYFCASTTTRPPSSYNSPLHFGNGTRLTVT.

The chain carries TRBV27 and TRBJ2-7; 12 bases map to TRBD2. V was pared by 4 bases and J by 3 bases, with 10 bases of the junction left unmatched. The CDR3 extends over 17 amino acids. Looked up from germline, CDR1 is MNHEY and CDR2 is SMNVEV (reference sequence). The CDR3 spells CASSSRPSGRVLYEQYF. DNA for the CDR3: TGTGCCAGCAGTTCCCGTCCTAGCGGGAGGGTTCTCTACGAGCAGTACTTC.

This clonotype was counted only a few times. The V and J genes are TRBV27 and TRBJ1-1; D is undetermined. V was pared by 3 bases and J by 4 bases, with 9 bases between. Germline V gives CDR1 MNHEY, CDR2 SMNVEV (reference sequence). The CDR3 covers 13 residues. CDR3 amino acids: CASSFSLGTEAFF. CDR3 nucleotide sequence: TGTGCCAGCAGTTTTTCACTAGGCACTGAAGCTTTCTTT.